The entry that follows covers one T cell receptor (beta chain) sequence. Antigen unknown. The sequencing of unsorted PBMC DNA took place on ten immunoSEQ deep assay plates. Assay used: immunoSEQ multiplex PCR; TCRdb lists only in-frame clones, some missing. This sample has hundreds of thousands of clones; around 78% occur once, and the top ten carry about 11%. The record originates from a study of shared clonotypes between healthy human individuals. General study results and limits: Donor scarcity curtailed the genetic and exposure-history diversity represented herein.

Those who donated were healthy HIV-negative adults, with no recent acute infections or vaccinations reported. Genomic DNA from unsorted samples was obtained from 70 million to 90 million PBMCs (per sample). The CDR3 loop spans 15 amino acids. V lost 6 bases, J lost 0 bases, and 6 bases stayed unmatched. From germline, CDR1 is MNHEY and CDR2 SMNVEV (reference sequence). This TCR derives from a woman aged 40 to 50 in good health. Some clones in this sample may be carry-over from other donors' samples. This chain joins TRBV27 and TRBJ2-7; TRBD1 matches at 9 bases. Sequencing was performed on PBMCs. The CDR3 sequence is CASREQGAGSYEQYF. CDR3 sequence (DNA): TGTGCCAGCAGAGAACAGGGGGCTGGCTCCTACGAGCAGTACTTC.